This paragraph covers one T cell receptor (beta chain) sequence. The data stem from a study of T cell responses to AZD1222 COVID-19 vaccine. This CDR3 contains 13 residues. Germline CDR1 is LNHNV and CDR2 is YYDKDF (reference sequence). Trimming at V came to 8 bases and at J to 3 bases, leaving 6 bases not matched to a gene. TCRdb keeps only in-frame clones here, not all; method: immunoSEQ multiplex PCR. In the table there are about 120,000 clones, more than 80% of which are singletons. This receptor was obtained from an adult in good health. The rearrangement links TRBV15 to TRBJ2-7; TRBD1 matches at 8 bases. Material: peripheral blood, obtained on day 0 of AZD1222 vaccination. In DNA form, the CDR3 reads TGTGCCACCGGGACAGGTGATAACTACGAGCAGTACTTC. Its protein product is CATGTGDNYEQYF.